Below, 31 T cell receptor beta chains from the same sample are listed, as sequenced in a study of blood T cells in healthy people across ages. Combining a sample-barcoded 5' primer with a J-beta primer mix, a second PCR ran for about 6 to 12 cycles. From the 5' RACE reads, TCRdb called clonotypes with MiXCR, one entry per CDR3 protein. This sample has 700,000 to 900,000 distinct CDR3 sequences, with roughly 25% found just once. Separately, the same data were catalogued under a study of T cells of mothers and their children.

Sample: blood. The receptor source for this set is a boy aged 5-17 years in good health.

The V call is TRBV4-1, the J call TRBJ1-2; D is ambiguous. Germline-derived CDR1 and CDR2 are MGHRA and YSYEKL. The CDR3 is 14 amino acids. V lost 0 bases and J 4 bases, leaving 9 bases between the germline ends. The CDR3 region has the DNA TGCGCCAGCAGCCAAGATGTCGGAGCCTATGGCTACACCTTC. Protein: CASSQDVGAYGYTF.

This clonotype occurred a few times. V gene TRBV3-1 combines with J gene TRBJ2-4; TRBD1 is a possible D gene (5 bases). Germline loops: CDR1 LGHDT, CDR2 YNNKEL (reference sequence). V lost 4 bases and J 0 bases, leaving 7 bases between the germline ends. This CDR3 spans 14 amino acids. In DNA, the CDR3 is TGTGCCAGCAGCCCGGACATAGCCAAAAACATTCAGTACTTC. As protein: CASSPDIAKNIQYF.

The chain couples TRBV5-5 to TRBJ2-5, with D maybe TRBD2 (7 bases). The DNA end lines up better with TRBJ2-7; the J call may be wrong. Germline lookup yields CDR1 SGHKS and CDR2 YYEKEE (reference sequence). The CDR3 sequence is 18 residues long. DNA of the CDR3: TGTGCCAGCAGCTGGAGGGGAGGGCAAACAGGGTCGGTCTCCGAGCAGTACTTC. This codes for CASSWRGGQTGSVSEQYF.

The rearrangement joins TRBV19 to TRBJ1-1, with D possibly TRBD1 on 5 matching bases. This CDR3 contains 15 residues. V was shortened by 6 bases and J by 0 bases, with 14 bases between the two germline ends. Per germline, CDR1 LNHDA and CDR2 SQIVND (reference sequence). The CDR3 coding sequence is TGTGCCAGTAGGGGACGGGGAACGGTGAACACTGAAGCTTTCTTT. This translates into CASRGRGTVNTEAFF. Combining the CDR3 with reference TRBV19 and TRBJ1-1 gives the whole variable domain DGGITQSPKYLFRKEGQNVTLSCEQNLNHDAMYWYRQDPGQGLRLIYYSQIVNDFQKGDIAEGYSVSREKKESFPLTVTSAQKNPTAFYLCASRGRGTVNTEAFFGQGTRLTVV.

CDR3 loop: CASSTQAGNQPQHF. The CDR3 nucleotides read TGTGCCAGCTCTACCCAGGCAGGGAACCAGCCCCAGCATTTT. The chain carries TRBV19 and TRBJ1-5; a weak D match, TRBD1 (5 bases). The CDR3 covers 14 residues. Germline CDR1 reads LNHDA; CDR2 reads SQIVND (reference sequence). V was pared by 9 bases and J by 7 bases, with 19 bases between.

This clonotype was recorded a few times. The chain employs TRBV9 and TRBJ2-7; D is perhaps TRBD1 (6 bases). Deletions cut 4 bases from V and 2 bases from J, with 19 bases between. Per germline, CDR1 SGDLS and CDR2 YYNGEE. This CDR3 contains 16 residues. Here the CDR3 reads CASSPKTFDRPYEQYF. CDR3 coding DNA: TGTGCCAGCAGCCCGAAGACATTTGACAGGCCCTACGAGCAGTACTTC.

The chain couples TRBV7-2 to TRBJ2-5; tentatively, D is TRBD2 (7 bases). The CDR3 consists of 16 residues. Germline V gene data show CDR1 as SGHTA and CDR2 as FQGNSA. Trimming shortened V by 5 bases and J by 5 bases, and 21 bases separated the two germline ends. The CDR3 nucleotides read TGTGCCAGCAGCCCAGGGGCGATAGGGGGGGCGGAGACCCAGTACTTC. This sequence encodes CASSPGAIGGAETQYF.

This clonotype has only a few counts. The chain couples TRBV4-1 to TRBJ1-2, with D unclear. With 0 bases removed from V and 7 bases from J, the gap between germline ends came to 9 bases. The CDR3 spans 13 residues. Germline V gene data show CDR1 as MGHRA and CDR2 as YSYEKL. The CDR3 is CASSQDKGSGYTF. The CDR3 DNA reads as TGCGCCAGCAGCCAAGATAAAGGATCTGGCTACACCTTC.

Remarks on this clonotype: In this CDR3 the conserved last residue, phenylalanine or tryptophan, is missing, so a read error is likely. The chain has TRBV7-9 and TRBJ2-5; tentative D call: TRBD2 (6 bases). Trimming cost V 3 bases and J 6 bases, with 17 bases left between them. CDR3 length: 15 residues. Germline CDR1 reads SEHNR; CDR2 reads FQNEAQ (reference sequence). CDR3 amino acids: CASSFSEEGRQTQYS. CDR3 sequence (DNA): TGTGCCAGCAGCTTCTCCGAGGAGGGTAGACAGACCCAGTACTCC.

Notes on this clonotype: Mismatch with germline at one junction end may stem from a read error. The chain is built from TRBV12-3 or TRBV12-4 and TRBJ1-1; a possible D gene is TRBD1 (6 bases). There are 15 residues in the CDR3. The CDR3 DNA sequence: TGTGCCAGCAGGTCCCCGGGACAACTGAACACTGAAGCTCTCTTT. Translating it yields CASRSPGQLNTEALF.

This clonotype was counted a single time. J is TRBJ2-1 and V is TRBV29-1; perhaps D is TRBD1 or TRBD2 (5 bases each). The germline gives CDR1 SQVTM, CDR2 ANQGSEA. The CDR3 runs 10 residues. Trimming stripped 7 bases from V and 10 bases from J, with 11 bases between. CDR3 region: CSAEDTEQFF. The DNA for the CDR3 is TGCAGCGCGGAGGACACCGAGCAGTTCTTC.

This clonotype was found many times. The chain is built from TRBV5-1 and TRBJ2-2; 7 bases align to TRBD1. This CDR3 has 15 residues. V trimming: 3 bases; J trimming: 7 bases; junction bases outside the gene matches: 9. Germline CDR1 SGHRS, CDR2 YFSETQ. The DNA of the CDR3 is TGCGCCAGCAGCTCGGGATTACAGGGGCGCGGGGAGCTGTTTTTT. Its translation: CASSSGLQGRGELFF. The full variable domain, in which reference TRBV5-1 and TRBJ2-2 provide the parts outside the CDR3, is KAGVTQTPRYLIKTRGQQVTLSCSPISGHRSVSWYQQTPGQGLQFLFEYFSETQRNKGNFPGRFSGRQFSNSRSEMNVSTLELGDSALYLCASSSGLQGRGELFFGEGSRLTVL.

In this sample, this clonotype turned up a few times. The chain is built from TRBV7-2 and TRBJ2-1, with TRBD2 matching 11 bases. The length of the CDR3 is 17 residues. V was clipped by 1 base and J by 4 bases; unmatched bases: 6. The germline gives CDR1 SGHTA, CDR2 FQGNSA. CDR3 bases: TGTGCCAGCAGCTTAGAGCTACTAGCGGGAGCGTACAATGAGCAGTTCTTC. This encodes CASSLELLAGAYNEQFF.

This clonotype has just a few counts. The chain joins TRBV6-4 to TRBJ1-5; TRBD1 is a possible D gene (5 bases). This CDR3 has 17 amino acids. Trimming shortened V by 4 bases and J by 5 bases, and 21 bases separated the two germline ends. Germline CDR1 MRHNA, CDR2 SNTAGT. The CDR3 DNA reads TGTGCCAGCAGTGGGGGCCTGCAGCCCGAGGGTGATCAGCCCCAGCATTTT. It specifies CASSGGLQPEGDQPQHF.

The gene calls are TRBV3-1 and TRBJ2-3; the D call may be TRBD1 or TRBD2 (5 bases each). CDR1 is LGHDT, CDR2 YNNKEL, per germline (reference sequence). The CDR3 contains 16 residues. Trimming took 6 bases from V and 3 from J, leaving 19 bases between them. As DNA, the CDR3 is TGTGCCAGCAGTCAACTACATGGGGGAGAGACAGATACGCAGTATTTT. Residues: CASSQLHGGETDTQYF.

This clonotype has more than one count but fewer than ten. A read error may produce the germline difference seen at one junction end. The V and J genes are TRBV7-2 and TRBJ2-5, with D perhaps matching TRBD1 (6 bases). Per germline, CDR1 SGHTA and CDR2 FQGNSA. The length of the CDR3 is 11 residues. The CDR3 loop is CASSLQGVEFF. In DNA form, the CDR3 reads TGTGCCAGCAGCCTACAGGGTGTCGAGTTCTTC.

This chain links TRBV7-9 with TRBJ2-6; 11 positions agree with TRBD1. CDR3 size: 19 residues. V gave up 5 bases and J gave up 0 bases; unmatched junction bases: 9. Germline V gene sequence: CDR1 SEHNR, CDR2 FQNEAQ (reference sequence). The CDR3 nucleotides read TGTGCCAGCAGCCGGCGGACAGGGGGCTCCTTCTCTGGGGCCAACGTCCTGACTTTC. This gives the protein CASSRRTGGSFSGANVLTF.

The J gene is TRBJ2-6, the V gene TRBV27; the D is unclear. From germline, CDR1 is MNHEY and CDR2 SMNVEV (reference sequence). V was cut by 8 bases and J by 0 bases, with 14 bases left in between. The CDR3 sequence is 16 residues long. The CDR3 protein is CASGFEGISGANVLTF. The CDR3 coding sequence is TGTGCCAGCGGATTTGAAGGGATCTCTGGGGCCAACGTCCTGACTTTC. The variable domain in full, completed from reference TRBV27 and TRBJ2-6, reads EAQVTQNPRYLITVTGKKLTVTCSQNMNHEYMSWYRQDPGLGLRQIYYSMNVEVTDKGDVPEGYKVSRKEKRNFPLILESPSPNQTSLYFCASGFEGISGANVLTFGAGSRLTVL.

This clonotype was found a few times. V gene TRBV5-1 combines with J gene TRBJ2-5; TRBD2 matches at 13 bases. The CDR3 is 16 amino acids. The ends lost 3 bases at V and 4 bases at J; junction bases unmatched: 6. Germline CDR1 is SGHRS and CDR2 is YFSETQ. The CDR3 sequence: CASSYTSGGAGETQYF. CDR3 sequence (DNA): TGCGCCAGCAGCTACACTAGCGGGGGGGCCGGAGAGACCCAGTACTTC. Complete variable domain (other parts from reference TRBV5-1 and TRBJ2-5): KAGVTQTPRYLIKTRGQQVTLSCSPISGHRSVSWYQQTPGQGLQFLFEYFSETQRNKGNFPGRFSGRQFSNSRSEMNVSTLELGDSALYLCASSYTSGGAGETQYFGPGTRLLVL.

This chain links TRBV12-3 or TRBV12-4 with TRBJ1-2; D possibly corresponds to TRBD1 (5 bases). This CDR3 is 15 amino acids long. The V gene lost 6 bases and the J gene lost 3 bases, with 17 bases spanning the gap. CDR3 nucleotide sequence: TGTGCCAGCAGGCCGGGACGGACCCTGTACTATGGCTACACCTTC. Protein: CASRPGRTLYYGYTF.

The chain couples TRBV5-1 to TRBJ2-3; weak D call: TRBD1 (6 bases). Trimming took 3 bases from V and 2 from J, leaving 19 bases between them. Germline V gives CDR1 SGHRS, CDR2 YFSETQ. The CDR3 spans 17 residues. The CDR3 DNA follows: TGCGCCAGCAGCTCCGCTCAGACAGGCTCTTCCACAGATACGCAGTATTTT. Translating gives CASSSAQTGSSTDTQYF.

The CDR3 here is CASNALGTQYF. For the CDR3, the DNA is TGTGCCAGCAATGCCCTGGGGACCCAGTACTTC. The chain employs TRBV2 and TRBJ2-5, with unresolved D. The CDR3 loop spans 11 amino acids. V lost 7 bases and J 7 bases, leaving 10 bases between the germline ends. CDR1 is SNHLY, CDR2 FYNNEI, per germline.

This chain links TRBV7-2 with TRBJ1-3, with 7 bases matching TRBD1. The CDR3 spans 16 residues. V was pared by 3 bases and J by 4 bases, with 9 bases of the junction left unmatched. Germline values: CDR1 SGHTA, CDR2 FQGNSA. The CDR3: CASSLHEGAAGNTIYF. The CDR3 DNA is TGTGCCAGCAGCTTGCATGAGGGGGCAGCGGGAAACACCATATATTTT.

This clonotype showed up just a few times. The V call is TRBV4-1, the J call TRBJ2-5; unclear D gene. The J call is in doubt because the DNA end fits TRBJ2-1 better. Germline-derived CDR1 and CDR2 are MGHRA and YSYEKL. CDR3 length: 14 amino acids. CDR3 sequence: CASSNSLSRNEQFF. In nucleotides, the CDR3 is TGCGCCAGCAGCAATAGCCTTTCGAGAAATGAGCAGTTCTTC.

This clonotype was counted many times. Here the CDR3 DNA reads TGTGCCAGCAGCCACATCCCGATACAGAGCTCCTACGAGCAGTACTTC. It is translated as CASSHIPIQSSYEQYF. The J gene is TRBJ2-7, the V gene TRBV2, with D unclear. V gave up 6 bases and J gave up 0 bases, with 18 bases separating them. Germline CDR1 and CDR2: SNHLY and FYNNEI. The CDR3 consists of 16 residues.

This clonotype was seen only a few times. The chain links TRBV10-3 to TRBJ2-1, with 8 bases matching TRBD1. Trimming at V came to 11 bases and at J to 8 bases, leaving 20 bases not matched to a gene. The CDR3 length is 16 residues. The V gene's germline CDR1 is ENHRY and CDR2 SYGVKD. The CDR3 is CAPHRKTSDRADEQFF. As DNA, the CDR3 is TGTGCCCCCCACCGAAAAACCTCGGACAGGGCGGATGAGCAGTTCTTC.

This clonotype was observed a handful of times. The chain couples TRBV5-6 to TRBJ2-5; 7 bases map to TRBD1. The J call may be incorrect, as the DNA end agrees better with TRBJ2-1. CDR3 length: 13 residues. Germline V gene data show CDR1 as SGHDT and CDR2 as YYEEEE. The CDR3 nucleotides are TGTGCCAGCAGCTGGGACAGTTCCGATGAGCAGTTCTTC. This sequence encodes CASSWDSSDEQFF.

This clonotype has just a few counts. The chain has TRBV25-1 and TRBJ1-4; D remains ambiguous. This CDR3 is 16 amino acids long. V lost 0 bases and J lost 0, with 8 bases in between. CDR1 is MGHDK and CDR2 is SYGVNS in the germline V gene. The chain's CDR3 is CASSEYRPSTNEKLFF. As DNA, the CDR3 is TGTGCCAGCAGTGAATATAGGCCATCAACTAATGAAAAACTGTTTTTT.

This clonotype was detected only a few times. The chain recombines TRBV29-1 with TRBJ2-1, with TRBD2 as a possible D gene (5 bases). The ends were cut back, 7 bases at V and 7 bases at J, with 17 bases in the middle. The germline V gene encodes CDR1 SQVTM and CDR2 ANQGSEA. The CDR3 spans 13 residues. CDR3 protein: CSAVPSGGNEQFF. The CDR3 DNA follows: TGCAGCGCCGTACCCTCAGGCGGGAATGAGCAGTTCTTC.

The chain combines TRBV20-1 with TRBJ2-7; D may be TRBD2 (5 bases). CDR1 is DFQATT and CDR2 is SNEGSKA in the germline V gene (reference sequence). CDR3 length equals 13 residues. V lost 4 bases and J lost 5, with 15 bases in between. The chain's CDR3 is CSAKYQDFNEQYF. In DNA form, the CDR3 reads TGCAGTGCTAAATACCAGGACTTCAACGAGCAGTACTTC.

As for this clonotype: The CDR3 does not end in the conserved phenylalanine or tryptophan, so this is likely a read error. This chain connects TRBV12-3 or TRBV12-4 to TRBJ2-5; the match to TRBD2 covers 12 bases. There are 14 residues in the CDR3. The CDR3 DNA follows: TGCGCCAGCCTAGCGGGGGGGTACCAAGAGACCCAGTACTCC. As protein: CASLAGGYQETQYS.